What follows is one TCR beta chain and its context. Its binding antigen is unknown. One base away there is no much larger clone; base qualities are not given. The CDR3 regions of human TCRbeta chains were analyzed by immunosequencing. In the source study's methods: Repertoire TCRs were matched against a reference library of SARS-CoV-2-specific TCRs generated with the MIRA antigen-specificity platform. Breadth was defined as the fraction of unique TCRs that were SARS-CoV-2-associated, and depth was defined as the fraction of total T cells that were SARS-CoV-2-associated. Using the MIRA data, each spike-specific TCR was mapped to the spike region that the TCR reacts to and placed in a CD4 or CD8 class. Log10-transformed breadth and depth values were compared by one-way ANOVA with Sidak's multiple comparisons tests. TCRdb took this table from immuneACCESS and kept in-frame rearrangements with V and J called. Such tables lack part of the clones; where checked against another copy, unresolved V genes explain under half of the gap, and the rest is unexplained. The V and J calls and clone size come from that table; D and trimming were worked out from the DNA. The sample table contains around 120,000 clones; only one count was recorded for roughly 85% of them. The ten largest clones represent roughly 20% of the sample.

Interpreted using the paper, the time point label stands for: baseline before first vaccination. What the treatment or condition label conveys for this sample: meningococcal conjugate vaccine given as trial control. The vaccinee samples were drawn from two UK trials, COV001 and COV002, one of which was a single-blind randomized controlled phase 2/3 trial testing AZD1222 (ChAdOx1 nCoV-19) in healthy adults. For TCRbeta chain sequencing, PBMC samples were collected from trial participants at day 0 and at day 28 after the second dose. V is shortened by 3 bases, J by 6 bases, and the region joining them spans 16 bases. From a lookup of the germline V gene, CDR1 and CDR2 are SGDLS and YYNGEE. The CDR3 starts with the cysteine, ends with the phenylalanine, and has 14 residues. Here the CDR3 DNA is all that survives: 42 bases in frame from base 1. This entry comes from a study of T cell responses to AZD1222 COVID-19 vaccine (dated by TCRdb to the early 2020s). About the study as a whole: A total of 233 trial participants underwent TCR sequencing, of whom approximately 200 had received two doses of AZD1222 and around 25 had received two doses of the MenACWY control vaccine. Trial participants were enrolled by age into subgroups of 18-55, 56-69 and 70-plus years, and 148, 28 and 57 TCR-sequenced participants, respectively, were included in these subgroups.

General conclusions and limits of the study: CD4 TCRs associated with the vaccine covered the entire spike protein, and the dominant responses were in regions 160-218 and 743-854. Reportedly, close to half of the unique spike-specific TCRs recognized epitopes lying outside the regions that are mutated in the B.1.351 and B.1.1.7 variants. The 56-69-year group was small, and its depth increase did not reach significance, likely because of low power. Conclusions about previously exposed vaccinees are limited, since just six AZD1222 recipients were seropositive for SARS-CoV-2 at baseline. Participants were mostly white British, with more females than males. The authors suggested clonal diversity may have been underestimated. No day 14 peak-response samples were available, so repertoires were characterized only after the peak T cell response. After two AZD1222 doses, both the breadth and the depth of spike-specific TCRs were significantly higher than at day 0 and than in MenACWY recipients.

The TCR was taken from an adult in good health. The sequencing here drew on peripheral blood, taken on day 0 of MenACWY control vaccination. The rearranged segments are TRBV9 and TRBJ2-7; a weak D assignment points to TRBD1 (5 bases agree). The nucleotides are TGTGCCAGCAGCGAGGTAACAGGTGCCGCCGAGCAGTACTTC. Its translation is CASSEVTGAAEQYF.